Listed below are T cell receptor beta chains from one sample, sequenced in a study of cytomegalovirus exposure and HLA in healthy donors. Method: immunoSEQ multiplex PCR; TCRdb's copy keeps in-frame clones and lacks some. The profile shows 160,000 or so clones, roughly 84% of them singletons. Specimen: PBMCs. The receptors were sampled from a man aged 25 to 40 in good health and CMV-seronegative. Each CDR3 is given with its conserved first and last residue. A D gene is named only where the DNA matches it firmly. Clone size, where shown, is once, few, many, or a class for clones that have expanded.

v_call,d_call,clone_size,j_call,cdr3_aa,cdr3_nt
TRBV4-1,NA,NA,TRBJ1-6,CASSQRPGNANSPLHF,TGCGCCAGCAGCCAGCGTCCCGGGAACGCCAATTCACCCCTCCACTTT
TRBV9,NA,NA,TRBJ2-5,CASSVLQGMETQYF,TGTGCCAGCAGCGTATTGCAGGGCATGGAGACCCAGTACTTC
TRBV7-8,TRBD1,once,TRBJ1-3,CASSLQGERDTIYF,TGTGCCAGCAGCTTACAGGGGGAACGGGACACCATATATTTT
TRBV19,TRBD1,NA,TRBJ2-7,CASTGQGVYEQYF,TGTGCCAGCACGGGACAGGGGGTCTACGAGCAGTACTTC
TRBV18,TRBD1,NA,TRBJ2-7,CASSPDREDYEQYF,TGTGCCAGCTCACCGGACAGGGAGGACTACGAGCAGTACTTC
TRBV11-1,NA,NA,TRBJ2-2,CASSRYYDNQPGELFF,TGTGCCAGCAGCAGGTATTACGACAATCAGCCTGGGGAGCTGTTTTTT
TRBV18,TRBD2,once,TRBJ2-3,CASSPLSGGSGDTQYF,TGTGCCAGCTCACCACTATCGGGAGGGAGTGGGGATACGCAGTATTTT
TRBV27,TRBD2,NA,TRBJ2-3,CASSPGLAGVTDTQYF,TGTGCCAGCAGTCCCGGACTAGCGGGGGTCACAGATACGCAGTATTTT
TRBV4-3,NA,NA,TRBJ1-3,CASSQVPSGGGNTIYF,TGCGCCAGCAGCCAAGTCCCCAGCGGGGGCGGAAACACCATATATTTT
TRBV7-6,NA,NA,TRBJ2-7,CASSFGGGAYEQYF,TGTGCCAGCAGCTTCGGGGGAGGCGCCTACGAGCAGTACTTC
TRBV5-8,NA,NA,TRBJ2-7,CASSRTGTTSYEQYF,TGTGCCAGCAGTCGTACCGGGACAACTTCCTACGAGCAGTACTTC
TRBV9,NA,once,TRBJ2-5,CASSVEEGGTTYQETQYF,TGTGCCAGCAGCGTAGAGGAGGGAGGCACTACCTACCAAGAGACCCAGTACTTC
TRBV19,NA,medium-sized,TRBJ1-3,CASSIPGGPGNTIYF,TGTGCCAGTAGTATACCCGGCGGCCCTGGAAACACCATATATTTT
TRBV6-1,NA,NA,TRBJ2-3,CASSPGLIGTDTQYF,TGTGCCAGCAGCCCGGGACTTATAGGCACAGATACGCAGTATTTT
TRBV5-1,NA,NA,TRBJ1-2,CASSLNRRGYTF,TGCGCCAGCAGCTTGAATAGAAGAGGCTACACCTTC
TRBV5-4,NA,NA,TRBJ2-3,CASSLEIMGADTQYF,TGTGCCAGCAGCTTGGAGATTATGGGCGCAGATACGCAGTATTTT
TRBV28,NA,few,TRBJ2-6,CASSLGSARVLTF,TGTGCCAGCAGTTTGGGGAGCGCCCGGGTCCTGACTTTC
TRBV7-2,TRBD1,NA,TRBJ2-1,CASSLNRGEVGIIFEQFF,TGTGCCAGCAGCTTAAACAGGGGAGAGGTTGGTATAATCTTTGAGCAGTTCTTC
TRBV28,TRBD1,NA,TRBJ1-1,CASSSTHLTGYTEAFF,TGTGCCAGCAGTTCGACTCACCTGACAGGGTACACTGAAGCTTTCTTT
TRBV5-6,NA,once,TRBJ2-7,CASSLQTTYEQYF,TGTGCCAGCAGCTTGCAGACTACCTACGAGCAGTACTTC
TRBV5-4,TRBD1,NA,TRBJ2-2,CASRPGTGNTGELFF,TGTGCCAGCAGGCCCGGGACAGGGAACACCGGGGAGCTGTTTTTT
TRBV5-1,TRBD2,NA,TRBJ2-1,CASSLGTSGVDNEQFF,TGCGCCAGCAGCTTAGGGACTAGCGGGGTTGACAATGAGCAGTTCTTC
TRBV6-1,TRBD2,few,TRBJ2-1,CASWFGTSRHNEQFF,TGTGCCAGCTGGTTTGGGACTAGCCGGCACAATGAGCAGTTCTTC
TRBV14,TRBD2,NA,TRBJ2-3,CASSPSGRGADTQYF,TGTGCCAGCAGCCCAAGCGGGAGGGGCGCAGATACGCAGTATTTT
TRBV4-2,NA,NA,TRBJ1-5,CASSQGEGDQPQHF,TGTGCCAGCAGCCAAGGTGAGGGGGATCAGCCCCAGCATTTT
TRBV19,TRBD1,NA,TRBJ1-1,CASSYRGLNTEAFF,TGTGCCAGTAGTTACAGGGGGCTGAACACTGAAGCTTTCTTT
TRBV30,TRBD1,NA,TRBJ1-2,CAWSVGGQGANGYTF,TGTGCCTGGAGTGTGGGTGGGCAGGGGGCGAATGGCTACACCTTC
TRBV9,NA,NA,TRBJ2-5,CASSVAALAASPGDQYF,TGTGCCAGCAGCGTAGCTGCGTTAGCGGCCTCCCCCGGGGACCAGTACTTC
TRBV7-8,TRBD1,NA,TRBJ2-7,CASSLAGQGVLEQYF,TGTGCCAGCAGCTTAGCCGGACAGGGAGTTCTCGAGCAGTACTTC
TRBV12-5,TRBD1,NA,TRBJ2-7,CASGSLGDRKEQYF,TGTGCTAGTGGTTCACTAGGGGACAGAAAAGAGCAGTACTTC
TRBV9,NA,NA,TRBJ1-4,CASSGAGVTNEKLFF,TGTGCCAGCAGCGGGGCAGGGGTAACTAATGAAAAACTGTTTTTT
TRBV5-1,NA,NA,TRBJ2-3,CASSLTGSDTQYF,TGCGCCAGCAGCTTAACAGGGTCCGATACGCAGTATTTT